A single sample is the source of the 9 T cell receptor beta chains below, sequenced in a study of shared clonotypes between healthy human individuals. Sequenced by immunoSEQ multiplex PCR; TCRdb stores in-frame clones only, minus some. The profile shows millions of clones, about 93% of them singletons. Only CD45RO-negative cells positively selected for CCR7 counted as naive CD8 cells, so terminally differentiated effector memory CD45RA+ cells were excluded. Sequencing was done on a sample of naive CD8+ T cells from PBMCs. The source of these receptors is a man aged 18 to 30 in good health. Some clones in this sample may be carry-over from other donors' samples.

The chain uses TRBV10-2 and TRBJ1-3, with 7 bases matching TRBD1. CDR1 is WSHSY, CDR2 SAAADI, per germline. After removal of 1 base from V and 4 bases from J, the junction contained 4 bases not matched to a gene. The CDR3 covers 15 residues. CDR3 nucleotide sequence: TGCGCCAGCAGTGAGTTCGGGACAGCGGGAAACACCATATATTTT. Translated: CASSEFGTAGNTIYF.

The chain carries TRBV27 and TRBJ2-5, with D possibly TRBD1 on 6 matching bases. The CDR3 has 17 residues. With 4 bases removed from V and 1 base from J, the gap between germline ends came to 19 bases. Germline lookup yields CDR1 MNHEY and CDR2 SMNVEV (reference sequence). The CDR3 sequence is CASSSRSMTGIQETQYF. CDR3 coding DNA: TGTGCCAGCAGTTCCCGTTCTATGACAGGCATCCAAGAGACCCAGTACTTC.

The chain has TRBV9 and TRBJ2-3; 7 bases line up with TRBD1. The germline V gene has CDR1 SGDLS and CDR2 YYNGEE. The CDR3 is 17 residues long. The V segment lost 3 bases and the J segment 2 bases; nucleotides outside the gene matches: 12. CDR3 loop: CASSETGDPLLTDTQYF. CDR3 coding DNA: TGTGCCAGCAGCGAAACAGGGGACCCCCTACTCACAGATACGCAGTATTTT.

This clone was detected only a few times. In DNA, the CDR3 is TGTGCCAGCAGTGACTCTTGGTCTGAAGCTTTCTTT. It is translated as CASSDSWSEAFF. This rearrangement joins TRBV7-9 to TRBJ1-1; no firm D call. V dropped 6 bases and J dropped 6 bases, with 11 bases sitting between them. Germline loops: CDR1 SEHNR, CDR2 FQNEAQ (reference sequence). The CDR3 sequence is 12 residues long. Together with reference TRBV7-9 and TRBJ1-1, the CDR3 gives the full variable domain: DTGVSQNPRHKITKRGQNVTFRCDPISEHNRLYWYRQTLGQGPEFLTYFQNEAQLEKSRLLSDRFSAERPKGSFSTLEIQRTEQGDSAMYLCASSDSWSEAFFGQGTRLTVV.

This chain uses TRBV5-1 with TRBJ1-2, with D unclear. The germline V and J ends were trimmed by 4 bases and 6 bases, with 13 bases remaining between them. Looked up from germline, CDR1 is SGHRS and CDR2 is YFSETQ. The CDR3 is 13 amino acids. Here the CDR3 DNA reads TGCGCCAGCAGCCCGACGGGTTTTGATGGCTACACCTTC. It is translated as CASSPTGFDGYTF.

The genes are TRBV29-1 and TRBJ1-2; unclear D gene. The germline gives CDR1 SQVTM, CDR2 ANQGSEA. The CDR3 length is 14 residues. With 6 bases removed from V and 1 base from J, the gap between germline ends came to 15 bases. CDR3 amino acids: CSVETREFNYGYTF. CDR3 DNA sequence: TGCAGCGTAGAAACAAGGGAGTTTAACTATGGCTACACCTTC.

This chain joins TRBV12-5 and TRBJ2-7; TRBD1 might be the D (6 bases). CDR1 and CDR2 (germline): LGHNT, FRNRAP. V shed 1 base and J shed 2 bases, with 18 bases lying between them. The CDR3 contains 17 residues. CDR3 amino acids: CASGLGANRDTPYEQYF. For the CDR3, the DNA is TGTGCTAGTGGTTTGGGGGCAAACCGGGACACCCCCTACGAGCAGTACTTC.

J is TRBJ2-2 and V is TRBV27; the D call may be TRBD1 or TRBD2 (6 bases each). Trimming took 8 bases from V and 6 from J, leaving 16 bases between them. The CDR3 is made up of 14 amino acids. Germline CDR1 and CDR2: MNHEY and SMNVEV (reference sequence). The CDR3 region has the DNA TGTGCCAGCGGGACTCTTGGGGGGCCCGGGGAGCTGTTTTTT. Translation gives CASGTLGGPGELFF.

The rearrangement links TRBV5-1 to TRBJ2-1; 12 bases map to TRBD1. V dropped 5 bases and J dropped 7; count of bases not matched to a gene: 7. CDR3 size: 15 residues. Germline V gene lookup returns CDR1 SGHRS and CDR2 YFSETQ. The CDR3 region has the DNA TGCGCCAGCAGAGCCGGGACAGGGGGCCTGAATGAGCAGTTCTTC. It yields the protein CASRAGTGGLNEQFF.